This T cell receptor (beta chain) was sequenced for a study of response to subunit inactivated influenza vaccine. TCRdb independently ran MiXCR on the RT-PCR reads; one entry per CDR3 protein. The sample lists 600,000 to 700,000 distinct CDR3 sequences, around 15% occurring once. The study's findings and limits: Seasonal influenza vaccination, on each occasion, was suggested by the authors to recruit few new T cells.

J lost 7 bases, V lost 8 bases, and 11 bases had no gene match. The germline gives CDR1 SNHLY, CDR2 FYNNEI. The CDR3 loop spans 13 amino acids. Worth noting for this clonotype: Its matching antigen is unknown.

The receptor's source is a middle-aged man who received an inactivated influenza vaccine. The starting material was PBMCs from blood, obtained around two weeks before vaccination. V is TRBV2 and J is TRBJ2-7; 7 bases fit TRBD1. The CDR3 is CASRGQATLEQYF. The CDR3 DNA reads as TGTGCCAGCCGCGGACAGGCGACTCTAGAGCAGTACTTC.